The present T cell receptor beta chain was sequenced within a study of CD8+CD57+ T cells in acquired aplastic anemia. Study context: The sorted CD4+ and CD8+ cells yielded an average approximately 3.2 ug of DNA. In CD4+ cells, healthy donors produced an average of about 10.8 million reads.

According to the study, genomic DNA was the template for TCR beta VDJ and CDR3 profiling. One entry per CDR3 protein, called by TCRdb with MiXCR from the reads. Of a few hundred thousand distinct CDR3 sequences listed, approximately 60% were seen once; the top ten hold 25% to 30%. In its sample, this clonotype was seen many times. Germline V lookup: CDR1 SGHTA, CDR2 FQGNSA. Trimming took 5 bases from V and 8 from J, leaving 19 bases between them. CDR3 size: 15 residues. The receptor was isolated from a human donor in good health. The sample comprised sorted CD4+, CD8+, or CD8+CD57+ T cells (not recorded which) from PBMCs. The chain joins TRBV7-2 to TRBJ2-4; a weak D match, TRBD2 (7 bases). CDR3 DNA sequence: TGTGCCAGCAGCGACCCTCGGGGGGCAAGTGACATTCAGTACTTC. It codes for CASSDPRGASDIQYF.